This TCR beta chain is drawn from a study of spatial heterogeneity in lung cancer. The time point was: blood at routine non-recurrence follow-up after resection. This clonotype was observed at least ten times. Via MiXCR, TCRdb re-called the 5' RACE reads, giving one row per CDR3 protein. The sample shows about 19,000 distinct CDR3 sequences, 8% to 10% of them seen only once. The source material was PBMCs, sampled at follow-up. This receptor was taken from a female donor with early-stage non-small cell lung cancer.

This CDR3 is CASSSGGLVNEQYF. The CDR3 nucleotides are TGTGCCAGCAGTAGCGGGGGCCTCGTCAACGAGCAGTACTTC. The chain uses TRBV6-5 and TRBJ2-7, with TRBD2 matching 8 bases. CDR1 and CDR2 from the germline V gene are MNHEY and SVGAGI. The CDR3 spans 14 residues. J was trimmed by 5 bases and V by 5 bases; bases with no gene match: 8.